A selection of T cell receptor beta chains follows, all from one sample in a study of blood T cell repertoires in COVID-19. Here immunoSEQ multiplex PCR was the method, and the copy in TCRdb shows in-frame clones only, minus some. The sample holds 290,000 or so clones, around 87% seen once. The sequenced sample consisted of peripheral blood. These receptors all stem from a man aged 70-80 years with acute or convalescent COVID-19. The CDR3 runs from the conserved cysteine through the conserved F or W. A D gene is named only where the DNA matches it firmly. Clone size is given for some rows only: seen once, a few or many times, or a class if the clone is expanded.

D: TRBD2; V: TRBV27; J: TRBJ2-7; size: NA; DNA: TGTGCCAGCAGTGTGACCAGCGGGAGAGCCCAGTGGGAGCAGTACTTC; CDR3: CASSVTSGRAQWEQYF
D: TRBD1; V: TRBV2; J: TRBJ1-1; size: few; DNA: TGTGCCAGCAGTTGGACAGGGGGGACCACTGAAGCTTTCTTT; CDR3: CASSWTGGTTEAFF
D: TRBD1; V: TRBV30; J: TRBJ1-1; size: NA; DNA: TGTGCCTGGAGTGGACAGGGCAGAGTAAAAGCTTTCTTT; CDR3: CAWSGQGRVKAFF
D: NA; V: TRBV5-1; J: TRBJ1-2; size: NA; DNA: TGCGCCAGCAGCTTCTCCGGGGATGGCTATGGCTACACCTTC; CDR3: CASSFSGDGYGYTF
D: NA; V: TRBV28; J: TRBJ1-4; size: once; DNA: TGTGCCAGCGCCCAGGCGGGTTACCTAGATAATGAAAAACTGTTTTTT; CDR3: CASAQAGYLDNEKLFF
D: NA; V: TRBV5-4; J: TRBJ2-1; size: NA; DNA: TGTGCCAGCAGCCATATAACTGGTCAGGGTGAGCAGTTCTTC; CDR3: CASSHITGQGEQFF
D: NA; V: TRBV5-1; J: TRBJ2-1; size: NA; DNA: TGCGCCAGCAGCTTAATTCCGGGAAGCTCCTACAATGAGCAGTTCTTC; CDR3: CASSLIPGSSYNEQFF
D: TRBD1; V: TRBV7-2; J: TRBJ2-7; size: NA; DNA: TGTGCCAGCAGCTCGACAGGGGCTATCGACGAGCAGTACTTC; CDR3: CASSSTGAIDEQYF
D: NA; V: TRBV13; J: TRBJ1-5; size: NA; DNA: TGTGCCAGCAGCCGCGGACATCTCAATCAGCCCCAGCATTTT; CDR3: CASSRGHLNQPQHF
D: TRBD2; V: TRBV5-6; J: TRBJ2-1; size: NA; DNA: TGTGCCAGCACGCTCTCTAGCGGGGGGGCGTATGAGCAGTTCTTC; CDR3: CASTLSSGGAYEQFF
D: NA; V: TRBV27; J: TRBJ2-1; size: NA; DNA: TGTGCCAGCAGTTTATCGAGGAGGGTCTCCTACAATGAGCAGTTCTTC; CDR3: CASSLSRRVSYNEQFF
D: NA; V: TRBV28; J: TRBJ2-2; size: NA; DNA: TGTGCCAGCAGTTCCCCAGGACTGAACACCGGGGAGCTGTTTTTT; CDR3: CASSSPGLNTGELFF
D: TRBD1; V: TRBV12-3/TRBV12-4; J: TRBJ2-1; size: NA; DNA: TGTGCCAGCAGGACAGGGGCCTCGGAGCAGTTCTTC; CDR3: CASRTGASEQFF
D: NA; V: TRBV9; J: TRBJ1-4; size: NA; DNA: TGTGCCAGCAGCGGATCGACAACAACTAATGAAAAACTGTTTTTT; CDR3: CASSGSTTTNEKLFF
D: NA; V: TRBV3-1/TRBV3-2; J: TRBJ2-7; size: once; DNA: TGTGCCAGCAGCCACGGCAGGGCCGCCTACGAGCAGTACTTC; CDR3: CASSHGRAAYEQYF
D: NA; V: TRBV5-6; J: TRBJ2-5; size: NA; DNA: TGTGCCAGCAGCCCCACAGGAGAGACCCAGTACTTC; CDR3: CASSPTGETQYF
D: TRBD2; V: TRBV7-9; J: TRBJ2-7; size: NA; DNA: TGTGCCAGCAGCCCGCCGGGACTAGCGGGGGGAATCGAGCAGTACTTC; CDR3: CASSPPGLAGGIEQYF
D: NA; V: TRBV7-2; J: TRBJ2-5; size: once; DNA: TGTGCCAGCAGCCATGGTAGGGGGATTTCCTGGGAGACCCAGTACTTC; CDR3: CASSHGRGISWETQYF
D: NA; V: TRBV9; J: TRBJ2-7; size: NA; DNA: TGTGCCAGCAGCCCCAGGGGCGAGCGGACCTACGAGCAGTACTTC; CDR3: CASSPRGERTYEQYF
D: NA; V: TRBV5-1; J: TRBJ2-1; size: once; DNA: TGCGCCAGCAGCTTGCAGGGACTGGGAAATGAGCAGTTCTTC; CDR3: CASSLQGLGNEQFF
D: NA; V: TRBV27; J: TRBJ2-3; size: once; DNA: TGTGCCAGCAGTTTATCGCCGGGAACTCGGGATACGCAGTATTTT; CDR3: CASSLSPGTRDTQYF
D: TRBD1; V: TRBV7-8; J: TRBJ2-6; size: NA; DNA: TGTGCCAGCAGCCAACGGCAGGGGGCTGGGGCCAACGTCCTGACTTTC; CDR3: CASSQRQGAGANVLTF
D: NA; V: TRBV28; J: TRBJ1-4; size: NA; DNA: TGTGCCAGCAGTTCCCCCCGTGGAGGAGAAAAACTGTTTTTT; CDR3: CASSSPRGGEKLFF
D: NA; V: TRBV14; J: TRBJ1-4; size: NA; DNA: TGTGCCAGCAGCCAAGAAGGAACTCAGGGAGAAAAACTGTTTTTT; CDR3: CASSQEGTQGEKLFF
D: TRBD1; V: TRBV19; J: TRBJ2-7; size: once; DNA: TGTGCCAGTAGTCGGAGAGGACAGGACTCCTACGAGCAGTACTTC; CDR3: CASSRRGQDSYEQYF
D: NA; V: TRBV19; J: TRBJ2-1; size: NA; DNA: TGTGCCAGTAGGGGTTGGGGGGAAGCGTACAATGAGCAGTTCTTC; CDR3: CASRGWGEAYNEQFF
D: NA; V: TRBV5-4; J: TRBJ2-7; size: NA; DNA: TGTGCCAGCAGCCGTTTGGGGCTCAAAACCTACGAGCAGTACTTC; CDR3: CASSRLGLKTYEQYF
D: NA; V: TRBV2; J: TRBJ1-1; size: NA; DNA: TGTGCCAGCATAGCGGGGCCCTCGAAGGCTTTCTTT; CDR3: CASIAGPSKAFF
D: NA; V: TRBV29-1; J: TRBJ2-5; size: NA; DNA: TGCAGCGTTAAGGAGAGTGCAGAGACCCAGTACTTC; CDR3: CSVKESAETQYF
D: NA; V: TRBV11-2; J: TRBJ2-5; size: NA; DNA: TGTGCCAGCAGCTTAAACTCGCAAGAGACCCAGTACTTC; CDR3: CASSLNSQETQYF
D: NA; V: TRBV12-3/TRBV12-4; J: TRBJ2-7; size: once; DNA: TGTGCCAGCAGTTTTTCGGCAGGGGTTTACTTC; CDR3: CASSFSAGVYF
D: TRBD1; V: TRBV28; J: TRBJ1-6; size: NA; DNA: TGTGCCAGCAGTTTAGGGACAGGGAATGTAGCCTATAATTCACCCCTCCACTTT; CDR3: CASSLGTGNVAYNSPLHF
D: TRBD2; V: TRBV14; J: TRBJ2-1; size: NA; DNA: TGTGCCAGCAGCCACGAGCTAGCGGCCATCAATGAGCAGTTCTTC; CDR3: CASSHELAAINEQFF
D: NA; V: TRBV3-1/TRBV3-2; J: TRBJ2-1; size: once; DNA: TGTGCCAGCAGCCAAAATCTGGGCCATGAGCAGTTCTTC; CDR3: CASSQNLGHEQFF
D: NA; V: TRBV3-1/TRBV3-2; J: TRBJ2-3; size: NA; DNA: TGTGCCAGCAGCCAAGCTCAGGGCGACACAGATACGCAGTATTTT; CDR3: CASSQAQGDTDTQYF
D: TRBD2; V: TRBV7-2; J: TRBJ2-1; size: once; DNA: TGTGCCAGCAGCTTGGGACTAGCGGGGGGGCACTTCAACAATGAGCAGTTCTTC; CDR3: CASSLGLAGGHFNNEQFF
D: NA; V: TRBV19; J: TRBJ2-7; size: NA; DNA: TGTGCCAGTAGTCCCTGGGGGCGAGTAATCAACGAGCAGTACTTC; CDR3: CASSPWGRVINEQYF
D: NA; V: TRBV19; J: TRBJ2-7; size: NA; DNA: TGTGCCAGTTCTAACAGGGCAACTTCCTCCTACGAGCAGTACTTC; CDR3: CASSNRATSSYEQYF
D: NA; V: TRBV5-1; J: TRBJ1-6; size: NA; DNA: TGCGCCAGCAGCTTGGTATCACAATCACCCCTCCACTTT; CDR3: CASSLVSQSPLHF
D: NA; V: TRBV28; J: TRBJ2-7; size: NA; DNA: TGTGCCAGCAGTTTCGTAACCACCGGGTACGAGCAGTACTTC; CDR3: CASSFVTTGYEQYF
D: NA; V: TRBV11-2; J: TRBJ1-4; size: NA; DNA: TGTGCCAGCAGCTTAGATATGAATGAAAAACTGTTTTTT; CDR3: CASSLDMNEKLFF
D: NA; V: TRBV28; J: TRBJ2-1; size: once; DNA: TGTGCCAGCAGTTTACGAGGGCGGGAGCAGTTCTTC; CDR3: CASSLRGREQFF